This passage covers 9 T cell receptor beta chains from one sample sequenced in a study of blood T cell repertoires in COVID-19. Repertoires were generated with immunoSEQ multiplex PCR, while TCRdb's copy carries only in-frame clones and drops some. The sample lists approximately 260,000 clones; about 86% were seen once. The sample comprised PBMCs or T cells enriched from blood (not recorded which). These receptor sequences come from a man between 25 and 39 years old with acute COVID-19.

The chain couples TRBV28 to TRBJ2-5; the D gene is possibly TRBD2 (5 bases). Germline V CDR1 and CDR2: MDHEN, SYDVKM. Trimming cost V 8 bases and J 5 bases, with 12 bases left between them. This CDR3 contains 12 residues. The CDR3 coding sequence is TGTGCCAGCCGGACTCCGCCGGAGACCCAGTACTTC. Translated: CASRTPPETQYF.

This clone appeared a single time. CDR3 DNA sequence: TGTGCCAGCAGCCAAGATCCTCCGCGGGGGCGTAACACAGATACGCAGTATTTT. This sequence encodes CASSQDPPRGRNTDTQYF. The chain is built from TRBV3-1 (or the pseudogene TRBV3-2) and TRBJ2-3; possible D gene TRBD2, 7 bases. The V gene's germline CDR1 is LGHDT and CDR2 YNNKEL (reference sequence). The V gene lost 0 bases and the J gene lost 2 bases, with 18 bases spanning the gap. The CDR3 consists of 18 residues.

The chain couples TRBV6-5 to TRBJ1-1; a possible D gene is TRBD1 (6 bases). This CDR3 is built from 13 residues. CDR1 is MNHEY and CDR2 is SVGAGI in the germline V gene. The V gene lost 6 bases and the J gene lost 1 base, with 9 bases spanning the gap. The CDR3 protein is CASRKGGNTEAFF. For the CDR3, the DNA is TGTGCCAGCAGAAAAGGGGGGAACACTGAAGCTTTCTTT.

This chain's CDR3 is CASSWTGTSGYEQYV. CDR3 nucleotide sequence: TGTGCCAGCAGTTGGACCGGGACTAGCGGGTACGAGCAGTACGTC. V gene TRBV6-2 or TRBV6-3 combines with J gene TRBJ2-7; 12 nucleotides agree with TRBD2. The germline CDR1 and CDR2 sequences are MNHEY and SVGEGT. After removal of 4 bases from V and 4 bases from J, the junction contained 5 bases not matched to a gene. This CDR3 is built from 15 residues.

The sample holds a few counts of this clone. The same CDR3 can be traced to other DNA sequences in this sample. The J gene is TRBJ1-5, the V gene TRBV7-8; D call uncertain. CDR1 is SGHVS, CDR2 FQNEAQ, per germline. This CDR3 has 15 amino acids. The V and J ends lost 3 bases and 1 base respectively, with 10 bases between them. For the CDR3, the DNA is TGTGCCAGCAGCTTGGCGGGCGGGAGCAATCAGCCCCAGCATTTT. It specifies CASSLAGGSNQPQHF.

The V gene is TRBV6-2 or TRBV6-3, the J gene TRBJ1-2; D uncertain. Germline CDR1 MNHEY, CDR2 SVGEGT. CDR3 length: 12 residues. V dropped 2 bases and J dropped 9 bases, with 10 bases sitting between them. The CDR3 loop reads CASSYGQTSYTF. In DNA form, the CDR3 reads TGTGCCAGCAGTTACGGGCAGACTAGCTACACCTTC.

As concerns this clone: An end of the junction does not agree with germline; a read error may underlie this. CDR3 region: CASSPPLAGPYNEQFF. The DNA for the CDR3 is TGTGCCAGCAGCCCCCCTTTAGCGGGCCCCTACAATGAGCAGTTCTTC. The chain couples TRBV5-1 to TRBJ2-1; 7 bases are a match to TRBD2. The CDR3 runs to 16 residues. The V gene's germline CDR1 is SGHRS and CDR2 YFSETQ.

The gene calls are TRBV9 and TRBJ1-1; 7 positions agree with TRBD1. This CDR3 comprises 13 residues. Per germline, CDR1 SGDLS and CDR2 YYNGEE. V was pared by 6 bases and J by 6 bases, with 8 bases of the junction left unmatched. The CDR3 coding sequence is TGTGCCAGCAAATGGGGACAGTCACCTGAAGCTTTCTTT. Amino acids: CASKWGQSPEAFF.

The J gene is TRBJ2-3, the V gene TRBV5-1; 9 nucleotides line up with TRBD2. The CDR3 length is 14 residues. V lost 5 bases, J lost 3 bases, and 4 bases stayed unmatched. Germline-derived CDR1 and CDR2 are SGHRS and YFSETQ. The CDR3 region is CASRSSGGTDTQYF. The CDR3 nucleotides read TGCGCCAGCAGATCCAGCGGGGGGACAGATACGCAGTATTTT.